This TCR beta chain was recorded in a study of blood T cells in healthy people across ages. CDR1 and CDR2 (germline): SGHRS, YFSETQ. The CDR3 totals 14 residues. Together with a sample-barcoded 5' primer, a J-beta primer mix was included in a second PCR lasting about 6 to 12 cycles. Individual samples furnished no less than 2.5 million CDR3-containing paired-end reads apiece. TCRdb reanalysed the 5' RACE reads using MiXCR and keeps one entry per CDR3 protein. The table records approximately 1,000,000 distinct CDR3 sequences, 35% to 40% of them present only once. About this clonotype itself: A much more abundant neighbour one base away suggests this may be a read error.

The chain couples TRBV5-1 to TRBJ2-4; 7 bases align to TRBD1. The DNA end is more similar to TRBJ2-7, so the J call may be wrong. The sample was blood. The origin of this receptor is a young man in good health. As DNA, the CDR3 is TGCGCCGGCAGCTTGTCGACAGGGACCTACGAGCAGTACTTC. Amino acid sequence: CAGSLSTGTYEQYF.